A single sample gave rise to the 14 T cell receptor beta chains below, sequenced in a study of blood T cell repertoires in COVID-19. Sequencing was performed with immunoSEQ multiplex PCR; in TCRdb, only in-frame clones are kept and a portion is missing. The sample includes around 86,000 clones, around 85% of them seen just once. The sequenced sample consisted of peripheral blood. The receptors derive from a man older than 75 with acute or convalescent COVID-19.

V is TRBV6-5 and J is TRBJ2-7; 12 bases line up with TRBD1. The CDR3 extends over 16 amino acids. With 2 bases clipped from V and 7 bases from J, the junction kept 9 bases outside the gene matches. CDR1 is MNHEY and CDR2 is SVGAGI in the germline V gene. The CDR3 is CASSYPGTGGMGEQYF. For the CDR3, the DNA is TGTGCCAGCAGTTACCCCGGGACAGGGGGCATGGGTGAGCAGTACTTC.

The rearrangement uses TRBV7-3 and TRBJ2-2; 16 bases line up with TRBD2. In germline, CDR1 is SGHTA, CDR2 FQGTGA. The CDR3 is 20 residues long. V lost 3 bases to trimming and J lost 4 bases; unmatched junction nucleotides: 11. The CDR3 spells CASSFKDGTSGREGTGELFF. The CDR3 DNA sequence: TGTGCCAGCAGCTTTAAAGACGGGACTAGCGGGAGGGAGGGCACCGGGGAGCTGTTTTTT.

V and J are TRBV19 and TRBJ1-1; D gene ambiguous. CDR1 and CDR2 from the germline V gene are LNHDA and SQIVND (reference sequence). Trimming stripped 0 bases from V and 1 base from J, with 12 bases between. CDR3 length: 16 amino acids. This CDR3 reads CASSIDLRTKNTEAFF. CDR3 bases: TGTGCCAGTAGTATAGATCTAAGGACTAAGAACACTGAAGCTTTCTTT.

In this sample, this clone turned up once. This rearrangement joins TRBV6-2 or TRBV6-3 to TRBJ2-2; 10 positions agree with TRBD2. The germline gives CDR1 MNHEY, CDR2 SVGEGT. With 0 bases clipped from V and 2 bases from J, the junction kept 9 bases outside the gene matches. The CDR3 spans 19 residues. The CDR3 spells CASSYSILAGAPNTGELFF. CDR3 nucleotides: TGTGCCAGCAGTTACTCGATTCTAGCGGGAGCTCCAAACACCGGGGAGCTGTTTTTT.

The chain uses TRBV7-6 and TRBJ2-1; TRBD2 matches 10 bases. Germline CDR1 and CDR2: SGHVS and FNYEAQ. The junction had 13 bases not matched to a gene; V was cut back by 2 bases and J by 0 bases. The CDR3 is 20 amino acids. CDR3 nucleotides: TGTGCCAGCAGCTTATCAGGGGGACTAGCGCCTCAAAGCTCCTACAATGAGCAGTTCTTC. The encoded protein is CASSLSGGLAPQSSYNEQFF.

This chain connects TRBV11-3 to TRBJ2-1, with 9 bases fitting TRBD2. The CDR3 runs to 15 residues. Germline V lookup: CDR1 SGHNT, CDR2 YENEEA. J was trimmed by 7 bases and V by 0 bases; bases with no gene match: 4. The CDR3 is CASSLDAGGFNEQFF. CDR3 sequence (DNA): TGTGCCAGCAGCTTAGATGCGGGAGGGTTTAATGAGCAGTTCTTC.

The chain employs TRBV5-1 and TRBJ2-7; D is possibly TRBD2 (6 bases). V dropped 3 bases and J dropped 3 bases, with 16 bases sitting between them. CDR1 SGHRS and CDR2 YFSETQ come from the germline V gene. The CDR3 loop spans 15 amino acids. The CDR3 loop is CASSSWYAGFYEQYF. Written as DNA, the CDR3 is TGCGCCAGCAGCTCCTGGTACGCGGGATTCTACGAGCAGTACTTC.

The chain combines TRBV28 with TRBJ1-6; D call uncertain. Germline CDR1 reads MDHEN; CDR2 reads SYDVKM. This CDR3 region has 12 residues. V shed 8 bases and J shed 6 bases, with 8 bases lying between them. In DNA, the CDR3 is TGTGCCAGCTCGAGTGGTAATTCACCCCTCCACTTT. This translates into CASSSGNSPLHF.

The chain recombines TRBV5-1 with TRBJ2-3; TRBD2 matches 9 bases. Germline-derived CDR1 and CDR2 are SGHRS and YFSETQ. The CDR3 spans 16 residues. V dropped 0 bases and J dropped 4; count of bases not matched to a gene: 6. The CDR3 nucleotides are TGCGCCAGCAGCTTGGTAGCGGGAGCCCATTCAGATACGCAGTATTTT. It specifies CASSLVAGAHSDTQYF.

V gene TRBV5-1 combines with J gene TRBJ1-6, with D uncertain. This CDR3 has 15 residues. Trimming took 6 bases from V and 2 from J, leaving 12 bases between them. Germline CDR1 SGHRS, CDR2 YFSETQ. The CDR3 is CASTVDGPYNSPLHF. CDR3 coding DNA: TGCGCCAGCACCGTCGATGGGCCCTATAATTCACCCCTCCACTTT.

The rearrangement uses TRBV7-2 and TRBJ2-7, with a possible D match to TRBD2 (5 bases). Germline CDR1 and CDR2: SGHTA and FQGNSA. CDR3 length: 13 amino acids. Trimming cost V 1 base and J 7 bases, with 11 bases left between them. CDR3: CASSLVWRVEQYF. CDR3 bases: TGTGCCAGCAGCTTAGTTTGGCGGGTGGAGCAGTACTTC.

This rearrangement joins TRBV5-1 to TRBJ1-6; perhaps TRBD1 as D (5 bases). Germline CDR1 is SGHRS and CDR2 is YFSETQ. V dropped 3 bases and J dropped 1 base, with 8 bases sitting between them. The length of the CDR3 is 15 residues. CDR3 region: CASSSGLSYNSPLHF. CDR3 DNA sequence: TGCGCCAGCAGCTCAGGGCTTTCCTATAATTCACCCCTCCACTTT.

The chain combines TRBV5-8 with TRBJ1-1; 7 bases line up with TRBD1. There are 13 residues in the CDR3. Per the germline V gene, CDR1 is SGHTS and CDR2 is YDEGEE. V lost 5 bases to trimming and J lost 5 bases; unmatched junction nucleotides: 6. The CDR3 DNA reads TGTGCCAGCAGTCCGACAGGGAGGACTGAAGCTTTCTTT. Encoded protein: CASSPTGRTEAFF.

The V gene is TRBV3-1 (or the pseudogene TRBV3-2), the J gene TRBJ2-3; D perhaps matches TRBD2 (7 bases). This CDR3 is 20 amino acids long. Trimming shortened V by 7 bases and J by 0 bases, and 29 bases separated the two germline ends. In germline, CDR1 is LGHDT, CDR2 YNNKEL (reference sequence). The CDR3 loop is CASTEGGEVGQHTSTDTQYF. The CDR3 DNA reads as TGTGCCAGCACCGAAGGGGGGGAGGTGGGACAACATACCAGCACAGATACGCAGTATTTT.